What follows is one TCR beta chain and its context. Its specific antigen is unknown. No much larger clone exists at a distance of one base, and base qualities are not known. TCR beta CDR3 regions were sequenced from DNA using the immunoSEQ Assay. The source study handled its data this way. To compute T cell density, TCR beta template counts were normalized to usable DNA, which was estimated by amplifying housekeeping genes. Richness was estimated using the preseqR package, with extrapolation to 400,000 templates for PBMC samples and to 120,000 templates for tissue samples. Clonality was calculated as one minus Pielou's evenness. Differential abundance testing on productive amino-acid clonotypes, with a minimum total count of 5 and an alpha of 0.1, was used to identify tissue-enriched TCRs. The Jaccard Index and the Morisita Overlap Index were used to measure repertoire overlap between compartments. GLIPH grouped TCR beta CDR3s together with public tetramer-defined viral CDR3s, and a viral motif had to include at least three viral sequences and show V-gene enrichment. Imported from immuneACCESS, the table was reduced by TCRdb to in-frame sequences with V and J called. These copies leave out some clones; in studies compared against another copy, an unresolved V gene accounts for under half, and the cause of the remainder is not known. The V and J calls and clone size are taken from that table; D and trimming were inferred from the DNA. The sample contains approximately 76,000 clones, over 75% of them found a single time. The biggest ten clones account for approximately 9.6% of the sample.

At diagnosis, peripheral blood, uninvolved tumor-adjacent lung and tumor were collected and stored as a combination of fresh-frozen and FFPE material. For TCR repertoire profiling, blood samples were analyzed as peripheral blood mononuclear cells. Including the terminal cysteine and phenylalanine, the CDR3 comprises 13 residues. The CDR3 DNA has 39 bases and is translated from base 1. CDR1 and CDR2 are drawn from the germline V gene: MGHDK, SYGVNS. V lost 3 bases and J lost 7 bases; the stretch between them is 10 bases long. The data stem from a study of T cells in localized non-small cell lung cancer (TCRdb year 2020). For context, the study as a whole: T cell repertoires of some 240 early-stage NSCLC patients were analyzed, with tumors being compared against uninvolved tumor-adjacent lungs. NSCLC patients had a mean age of approximately 66 years, and 120 to 150 were male and 85 to 110 female. The cohort was made up of around 250 treatment-naive NSCLC patients whose localized lung tumors had been resected. General conclusions and limits of the study: A median of about 55 of the top 100 tumor clones were detected in paired uninvolved adjacent lung, and around 30 of these tumor clones were also found among the top 100 clones of the paired uninvolved adjacent lung. Because the study design was exploratory, TCR variables were selected using unadjusted p-values without false-discovery rate correction. Higher blood T cell density associated with longer overall survival, while higher adjacent-lung clonality associated with shorter survival. Uninvolved tumor-adjacent lung showed the highest T cell clonality, higher than tumor, which suggests more focused antigenic responses in the uninvolved tumor-adjacent lung. Multi-region tumor sequencing was not performed, so intratumor heterogeneity could not be excluded.

Sequences were derived from peripheral blood, sampled before any cancer treatment. This TCR derives from an older female donor with stage I lung adenocarcinoma. The V and J segments used are TRBV25-1 and TRBJ1-3; the D gene remains uncertain. The DNA sequence is given as TGTGCCAGCAGTGAGCCAGGAGGGAACACCATATATTTT. This encodes CASSEPGGNTIYF. Supplemented by the reference TRBV25-1 and TRBJ1-3 proteins around the CDR3, the complete variable domain is EADIYQTPRYLVIGTGKKITLECSQTMGHDKMYWYQQDPGMELHLIHYSYGVNSTEKGDLSSESTVSRIRTEHFPLTLESARPSHTSQYLCASSEPGGNTIYFGEGSWLTVV.